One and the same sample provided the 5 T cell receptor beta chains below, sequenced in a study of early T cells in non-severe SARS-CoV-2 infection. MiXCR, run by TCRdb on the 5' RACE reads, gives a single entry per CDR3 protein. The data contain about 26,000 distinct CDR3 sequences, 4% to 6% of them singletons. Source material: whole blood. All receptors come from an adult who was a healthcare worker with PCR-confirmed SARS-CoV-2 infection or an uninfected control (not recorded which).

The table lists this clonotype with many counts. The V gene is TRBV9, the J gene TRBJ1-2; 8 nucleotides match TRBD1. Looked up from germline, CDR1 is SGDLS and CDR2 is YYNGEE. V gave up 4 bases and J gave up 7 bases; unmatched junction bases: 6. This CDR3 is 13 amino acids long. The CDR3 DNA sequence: TGTGCCAGCAGCCCACAGACAGGGGTTGGCTACACCTTC. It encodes CASSPQTGVGYTF.

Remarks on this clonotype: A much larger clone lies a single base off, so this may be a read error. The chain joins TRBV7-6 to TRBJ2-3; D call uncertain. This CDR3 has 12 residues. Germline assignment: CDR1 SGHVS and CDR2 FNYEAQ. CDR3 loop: CASSPLQDTLYF. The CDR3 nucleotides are TGTGCCAGCAGCCCCCTCCAAGATACGCTGTATTTT.

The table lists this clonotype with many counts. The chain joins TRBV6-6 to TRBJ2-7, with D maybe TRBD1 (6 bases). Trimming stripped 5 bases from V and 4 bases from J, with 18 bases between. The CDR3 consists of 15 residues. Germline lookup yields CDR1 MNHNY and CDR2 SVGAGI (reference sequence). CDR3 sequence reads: CASSHPTGTLYEQYF. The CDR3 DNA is TGTGCCAGCAGTCACCCTACCGGGACACTGTACGAGCAGTACTTC.

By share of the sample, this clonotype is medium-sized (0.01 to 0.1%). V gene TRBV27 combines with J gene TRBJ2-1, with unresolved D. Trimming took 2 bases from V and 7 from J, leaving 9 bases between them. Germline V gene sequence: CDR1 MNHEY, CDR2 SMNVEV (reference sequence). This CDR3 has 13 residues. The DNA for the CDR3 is TGTGCCAGCAGTTTACAGTCCGTAAATGAGCAGTTCTTC. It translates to CASSLQSVNEQFF.

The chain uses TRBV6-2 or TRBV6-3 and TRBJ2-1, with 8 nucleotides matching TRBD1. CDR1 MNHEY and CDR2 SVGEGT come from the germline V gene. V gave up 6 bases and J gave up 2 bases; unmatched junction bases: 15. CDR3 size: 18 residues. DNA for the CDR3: TGTGCCAGCAGCCATACCTCCTTCACAGGGGGAGCCTACAATGAGCAGTTCTTC. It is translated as CASSHTSFTGGAYNEQFF.